This paragraph reports one TCR beta chain. Its target is not known. The junction shows a germline mismatch at one end, possibly a read error. The sample originates from a study of T-cell reconstitution after alpha-beta-depleted transplantation in children. During its preparation, the TCRbeta library received unique molecular identifiers. TCRdb re-called the PCR reads through MiXCR, storing one row per CDR3 protein. Of around 580,000 distinct CDR3 sequences listed, 23% are singletons. This CDR3 contains 11 residues. Germline V gene data show CDR1 as DFQATT and CDR2 as SNEGSKA (reference sequence). Overall study findings and caveats: Newly produced T cells mostly accounted for T-cell counts and diversity one year post-transplant. Expanded graft clones, several hundred of them, were reportedly the source of alpha-beta T cells about two months after transplant.

This chain uses TRBV20-1 with TRBJ2-3; no reliable D call. The TCR was taken from a boy under two years old who had a stem cell transplant for acute myeloid leukemia, so the T cells may come from the graft donor. Here the sequenced sample was PBMCs, mostly from graft donor cells, taken 360 days after TCRalphabeta/CD19-depleted stem cell transplant. CDR3 bases: TGCAGTGCTAGTAGGTCAGATACGCAGTTTTTT. It codes for CSASRSDTQFF.